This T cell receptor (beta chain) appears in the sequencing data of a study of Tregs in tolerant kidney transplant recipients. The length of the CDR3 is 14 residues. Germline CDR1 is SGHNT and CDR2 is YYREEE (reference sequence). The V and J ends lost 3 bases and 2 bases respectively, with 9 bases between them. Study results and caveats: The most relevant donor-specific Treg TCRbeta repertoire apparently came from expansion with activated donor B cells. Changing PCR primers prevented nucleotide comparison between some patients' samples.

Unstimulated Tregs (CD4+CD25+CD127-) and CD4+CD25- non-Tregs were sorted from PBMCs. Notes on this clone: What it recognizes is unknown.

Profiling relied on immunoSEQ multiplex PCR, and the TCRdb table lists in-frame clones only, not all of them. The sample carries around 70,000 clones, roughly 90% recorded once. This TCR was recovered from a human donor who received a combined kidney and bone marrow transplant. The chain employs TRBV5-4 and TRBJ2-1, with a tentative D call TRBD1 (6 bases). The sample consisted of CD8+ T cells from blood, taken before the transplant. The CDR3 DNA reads TGTGCCAGCAGCTCGGGACATCCCTACAATGAGCAGTTCTTC. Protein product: CASSSGHPYNEQFF.